One and the same sample provided the 12 T cell receptor beta chains below, sequenced in a study of T cell responses to AZD1222 COVID-19 vaccine. The repertoire was sequenced with immunoSEQ multiplex PCR; TCRdb's copy has only in-frame clones and lacks some. The sample holds fewer than 95,000 clones; 85% to 90% are singletons and the top ten take just over 30%. This specimen consisted of peripheral blood, obtained on day 0 of AZD1222 vaccination. All receptors derive from an adult in good health.

Here the CDR3 DNA reads TGCGCCAGCAGTGATATAGCGGGATACAATGAGCAGTTCTTC. Its protein product is CASSDIAGYNEQFF. The genes are TRBV10-1 and TRBJ2-1, with 8 bases identical to TRBD2. The junction had 2 bases not matched to a gene; V was cut back by 3 bases and J by 4 bases. CDR3 length: 14 residues. Germline assignment: CDR1 WNHNN and CDR2 SYGVQD (reference sequence).

The chain has TRBV3-1 (or the pseudogene TRBV3-2) and TRBJ1-1, with D unresolved. CDR1 and CDR2 (germline): LGHDT, YNNKEL (reference sequence). V was shortened by 0 bases and J by 7 bases, with 9 bases between the two germline ends. There are 13 residues in the CDR3. CDR3 in amino acids: CASSQDGSREAFF. The CDR3 nucleotides are TGTGCCAGCAGCCAAGACGGCAGTCGTGAAGCTTTCTTT.

This clone occurred a few times. The V call is TRBV2, the J call TRBJ2-2; D not certain. The CDR3 totals 13 residues. Germline assignment: CDR1 SNHLY and CDR2 FYNNEI. Trimming cost V 0 bases and J 3 bases, with 2 bases left between them. CDR3 nucleotides: TGTGCCAGCAGTGAAGCTTACACCGGGGAGCTGTTTTTT. Its translation is CASSEAYTGELFF. Using reference TRBV2 and TRBJ2-2 for the parts outside the CDR3, the full variable domain is EPEVTQTPSHQVTQMGQEVILRCVPISNHLYFYWYRQILGQKVEFLVSFYNNEISEKSEIFDDQFSVERPDGSNFTLKIRSTKLEDSAMYFCASSEAYTGELFFGEGSRLTVL.

V is TRBV19 and J is TRBJ1-4; D ambiguous. The germline CDR1 and CDR2 sequences are LNHDA and SQIVND (reference sequence). The CDR3 is 13 residues long. V was trimmed by 7 bases and J by 1 base, leaving 7 bases between them. The DNA for the CDR3 is TGTGCCAGTAAGGCCGGAACTAATGAAAAACTGTTTTTT. It encodes CASKAGTNEKLFF.

The chain uses TRBV11-1 and TRBJ2-7; 10 nucleotides match TRBD2. V trimming: 5 bases; J trimming: 0 bases; junction bases outside the gene matches: 7. This CDR3 has 16 amino acids. Germline loops: CDR1 SGHAT, CDR2 FQDESV (reference sequence). The CDR3 DNA follows: TGTGCCAGCAGCCGTGGGTCTAGCGGGAGCTCCTACGAGCAGTACTTC. Residues: CASSRGSSGSSYEQYF.

V and J are TRBV7-9 and TRBJ2-1; D not certain. Germline V lookup: CDR1 SEHNR, CDR2 FQNEAQ (reference sequence). CDR3 length: 13 residues. In nucleotides, the CDR3 is TGTGCGTGTGGAGCCTCCGCCTACAATGAGCAGTTCTTC. Translating gives CACGASAYNEQFF.

CDR3 loop: CASTQGLASSYEQYF. In nucleotides, the CDR3 is TGTGCCAGCACCCAGGGGCTAGCAAGCTCCTACGAGCAGTACTTC. This chain joins TRBV7-9 and TRBJ2-7, with D tentatively TRBD1 (6 bases). The CDR3 sequence is 15 residues long. Germline CDR1 is SEHNR and CDR2 is FQNEAQ (reference sequence). V dropped 7 bases and J dropped 0 bases, with 16 bases sitting between them.

The genes are TRBV13 and TRBJ2-6, with TRBD1 matching over 7 bases. V lost 5 bases and J lost 0; bases outside the gene matches: 13. CDR3 size: 19 residues. Germline-derived CDR1 and CDR2 are PRHDT and FYEKMQ (reference sequence). Written as DNA, the CDR3 is TGTGCCAGCAGCCCAAACCCCGGGACAGATAGCTCTGGGGCCAACGTCCTGACTTTC. This sequence encodes CASSPNPGTDSSGANVLTF. The variable domain in full, completed from reference TRBV13 and TRBJ2-6, reads AAGVIQSPRHLIKEKRETATLKCYPIPRHDTVYWYQQGPGQDPQFLISFYEKMQSDKGSIPDRFSAQQFSDYHSELNMSSLELGDSALYFCASSPNPGTDSSGANVLTFGAGSRLTVL.

J is TRBJ2-2 and V is TRBV9; 12 positions agree with TRBD1. V shed 4 bases and J 5 bases; nucleotides not matched to a gene: 6. Germline CDR1 SGDLS, CDR2 YYNGEE. The CDR3 runs 16 residues. DNA for the CDR3: TGTGCCAGCAGCACAGGGACAGGGGGCTTTACCGGGGAGCTGTTTTTT. It encodes CASSTGTGGFTGELFF.

V and J are TRBV25-1 and TRBJ1-3; no definite D call. The CDR3 has 11 residues. The ends were cut back, 6 bases at V and 6 bases at J, with 6 bases in the middle. From germline, CDR1 is MGHDK and CDR2 SYGVNS. CDR3 nucleotide sequence: TGTGCCAGCAGGCGTGCAAACACCATATATTTT. This encodes CASRRANTIYF.

The gene calls are TRBV28 and TRBJ1-6, with 7 bases matching TRBD1. Germline values: CDR1 MDHEN, CDR2 SYDVKM. V lost 4 bases, J lost 10 bases, and 10 bases stayed unmatched. The CDR3 covers 15 residues. The CDR3 loop is CASSSRTGPGSPLHF. The CDR3, as DNA: TGTGCCAGCAGTTCGCGGACAGGTCCGGGCTCACCCCTCCACTTT.

The chain combines TRBV19 with TRBJ2-7, with 11 positions matching TRBD2. Germline CDR1 LNHDA, CDR2 SQIVND (reference sequence). The CDR3 length is 14 residues. V lost 3 bases and J lost 6; bases outside the gene matches: 4. For the CDR3, the DNA is TGTGCCAGTAGTATTAGCGGGAGGGCCCCCGAGCAGTACTTC. Protein sequence: CASSISGRAPEQYF.